The next 4 T cell receptor beta chains were all read from a single sample in a study of shared clonotypes between healthy human individuals. Profiled with immunoSEQ multiplex PCR; TCRdb holds only in-frame clones, not every one. The sample has about 2,200,000 clones, approximately 94% seen once. The naive CD8 fraction comprised CD45RO-negative cells positively selected for CCR7 and excluded terminally differentiated effector memory CD45RA+ cells. The sequenced sample consisted of naive CD8+ T cells from PBMCs. The receptors shown here come from a young man in good health. Some clones in this sample may be carry-over from other donors' samples.

This clone was seen just once. The rearrangement links TRBV27 to TRBJ2-7; D possibly uses TRBD1 or TRBD2 (5 bases each). The V end was cut by 5 bases, the J end by 6 bases, with 20 bases between. CDR3 length equals 15 residues. From germline, CDR1 is MNHEY and CDR2 SMNVEV (reference sequence). CDR3 residues: CASSTGWGGRSEQYF. In DNA, the CDR3 is TGTGCCAGCAGTACGGGGTGGGGCGGAAGGAGCGAGCAGTACTTC.

The genes are TRBV7-9 and TRBJ2-7; 15 nucleotides line up with TRBD2. CDR1 SEHNR and CDR2 FQNEAQ come from the germline V gene (reference sequence). The CDR3 loop spans 19 amino acids. The junction had 11 bases not matched to a gene; V was cut back by 5 bases and J by 0 bases. CDR3 region: CASSPGTSGRPNPSYEQYF. The CDR3 DNA reads TGTGCCAGCAGCCCCGGGACTAGCGGGAGGCCCAACCCCTCCTACGAGCAGTACTTC.

A word on this clone: This sample also contains other DNA sequences that code for the same CDR3. The J gene is TRBJ1-5, the V gene TRBV28; D not certain. This CDR3 comprises 14 residues. The germline gives CDR1 MDHEN, CDR2 SYDVKM. V dropped 3 bases and J dropped 0 bases, with 6 bases sitting between them. CDR3 in DNA: TGTGCCAGCAGTTTGGTGGATAGCAATCAGCCCCAGCATTTT. Its translation: CASSLVDSNQPQHF.

The rearrangement uses TRBV27 and TRBJ2-6, with TRBD1 identical over 7 bases. The length of the CDR3 is 20 residues. Unmatched junction bases numbered 16, after V lost 5 bases and J lost 0 bases. Germline CDR1 and CDR2: MNHEY and SMNVEV (reference sequence). CDR3 sequence (DNA): TGTGCCAGCAGTCTCTTGATTGAACCGGGACAGAGCTCTGGGGCCAACGTCCTGACTTTC. Translation: CASSLLIEPGQSSGANVLTF.